This TCR beta chain came from a study of T-cell reconstitution after alpha-beta-depleted transplantation in children. Whole-study results and caveats: Several hundred graft clones that had expanded were reportedly the source of alpha-beta T cells about two months after transplant.

The table lists this clonotype with a few counts. Its antigen is still unknown. The TCRbeta library incorporated unique molecular identifiers. TCRdb redid the calling of the PCR reads with MiXCR, one entry per CDR3 protein. The sample includes 500,000 to 650,000 distinct CDR3 sequences, over 10% seen only once; the top ten take around 15%. This clonotype was sampled from a female patient aged 2 to 10 who had a stem cell transplant for aplastic anemia, so the T cells may come from the graft donor. The sequenced sample was PBMCs, mostly from graft donor cells, obtained 180 days after TCRalphabeta/CD19-depleted stem cell transplant.

The CDR3 here is CSATWDRKNQPQHF. The CDR3 region has the DNA TGCAGTGCTACCTGGGACAGGAAGAATCAGCCCCAGCATTTT. The gene calls are TRBV20-1 and TRBJ1-5; TRBD1 aligns across 8 bases. Germline V lookup: CDR1 DFQATT, CDR2 SNEGSKA (reference sequence). The CDR3 runs to 14 residues. With V trimmed by 4 bases and J by 4 bases, 6 bases remained unmatched.